This TCR beta chain is drawn from a study of cytomegalovirus exposure and HLA in healthy donors. Whole-study findings and limits: The study dropped some indistinguishable V segments, TRBV6-2 and TRBV6-3 among them.

On this clone itself: Its target is not known.

Trimming cost V 3 bases and J 5 bases, with 11 bases left between them. Germline CDR1 is SEHNR and CDR2 is FQNEAQ (reference sequence). The CDR3 is 13 amino acids. Healthy people donating bone marrow made up the donors. Use of 60 Vbeta and 13 Jbeta primers characterized the PCR. Clones were read by immunoSEQ multiplex PCR, and TCRdb kept only the in-frame ones, dropping some. The sample carries roughly 120,000 clones, 80% recorded once. The V and J genes are TRBV7-9 and TRBJ2-7; tentative D call: TRBD2 (7 bases). Sequenced material: PBMCs. The receptor comes from a man aged 25 to 45 in good health and CMV-seronegative. In DNA, the CDR3 is TGTGCCAGCAGCTTTGGCGGGGGCCACGAGCAGTACTTC. Amino acids: CASSFGGGHEQYF.